What follows describes a single TCR beta chain. As handled by the study authors: Using reference gene primer amplification, nucleated cell counts were estimated. The table came from immunoSEQ multiplex PCR; TCRdb's copy has only in-frame clones and leaves some out. V, J and clone size are taken as reported in that table, and D and trimming were inferred from the DNA itself. The data hold about 42,000 clones, with 89% observed a single time. The CDR3 is 16 amino acids. The germline V gene encodes CDR1 SGHTS and CDR2 YDEGEE. V was clipped by 2 bases and J by 4 bases; unmatched bases: 10. This sample was taken from a study of blood T cell repertoires in COVID-19. In the study overall: Whether acute or convalescent, the COVID-19 samples came from the United States, Italy and Spain.

The TCR originated in a human donor in a cohort sampled during active COVID-19. The V gene is TRBV5-8, the J gene TRBJ2-3; 7 nucleotides align to TRBD2. Sequences were obtained from peripheral blood. CDR3 residues: CASSFWGGLNPDTQYF. The CDR3 DNA sequence: TGTGCCAGCAGCTTCTGGGGGGGGTTAAACCCAGATACGCAGTATTTT.